This T cell receptor beta chain is drawn from a study of CD8 T cells in Susac syndrome. TCR beta sequencing was performed on blood CD8+ and CD4+ T cells. The multiple sclerosis control group was made up of treatment-naive patients with stable or active relapsing-remitting disease. Both CD4+ and CD8+ T cells were negatively isolated, and TEMRA cells underwent FACS enrichment. An input of 0.5 to 1 ug of RNA was subjected to reverse transcription using random hexamers. Amplification of TCR beta CDR3 across 54 Vbeta and 13 Jbeta was performed with immunoSEQ multiplex PCR. TCRdb re-derived calls from the immunoSEQ multiplex PCR reads in MiXCR, one entry per CDR3 protein. Found here are some 300,000 distinct CDR3 sequences, approximately 85% of them singletons; the top ten hold 0.21%. The sample taken for sequencing was CD8+ T cells from PBMCs. This sequence was found in a human donor with multiple sclerosis.

The CDR3 DNA is TGTGCCACCAGCAGAGATCACAGGGCGGGTCCTCCGAGTTACGAGCAGTACTTC. Its translation is CATSRDHRAGPPSYEQYF. V gene TRBV15 combines with J gene TRBJ2-7; D is perhaps TRBD1 (6 bases). V was pared by 0 bases and J by 4 bases, with 22 bases between. The CDR3 loop spans 18 amino acids. Germline CDR1 is LNHNV and CDR2 is YYDKDF (reference sequence).